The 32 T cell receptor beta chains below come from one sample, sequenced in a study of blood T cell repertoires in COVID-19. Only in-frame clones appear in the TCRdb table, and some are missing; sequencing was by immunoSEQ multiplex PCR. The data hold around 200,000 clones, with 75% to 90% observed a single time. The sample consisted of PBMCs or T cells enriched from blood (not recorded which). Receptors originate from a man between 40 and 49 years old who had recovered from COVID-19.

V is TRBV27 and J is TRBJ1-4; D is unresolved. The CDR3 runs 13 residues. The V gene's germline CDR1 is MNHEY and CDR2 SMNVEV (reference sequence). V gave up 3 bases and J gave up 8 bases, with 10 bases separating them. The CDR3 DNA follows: TGTGCCAGCAGTTTGTACGTTGGCGAAAAACTGTTTTTT. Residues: CASSLYVGEKLFF.

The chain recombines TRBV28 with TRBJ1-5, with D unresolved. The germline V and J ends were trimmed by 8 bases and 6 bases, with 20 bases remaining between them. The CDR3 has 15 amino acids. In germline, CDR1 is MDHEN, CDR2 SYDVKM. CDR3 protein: CASSDPPGNGQPQHF. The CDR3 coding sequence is TGTGCCAGCTCTGACCCCCCGGGAAATGGTCAGCCCCAGCATTTT.

Written as DNA, the CDR3 is TGCGCCAGCAGCCAAGATATGAGGGTAACCAAAAACATTCAGTACTTC. Amino acids: CASSQDMRVTKNIQYF. The chain has TRBV4-1 and TRBJ2-4, with D possibly TRBD2 on 5 matching bases. Germline CDR1 MGHRA, CDR2 YSYEKL. The CDR3 totals 16 residues. V lost 0 bases to trimming and J lost 2 bases, with 11 bases between them.

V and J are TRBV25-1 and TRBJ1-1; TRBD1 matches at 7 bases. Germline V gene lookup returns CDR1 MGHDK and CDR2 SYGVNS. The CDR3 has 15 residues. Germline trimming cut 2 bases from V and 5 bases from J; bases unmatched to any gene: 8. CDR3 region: CASSENRGWATEAFF. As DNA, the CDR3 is TGTGCCAGCAGTGAAAACAGGGGTTGGGCTACTGAAGCTTTCTTT. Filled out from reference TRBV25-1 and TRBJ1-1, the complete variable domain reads EADIYQTPRYLVIGTGKKITLECSQTMGHDKMYWYQQDPGMELHLIHYSYGVNSTEKGDLSSESTVSRIRTEHFPLTLESARPSHTSQYLCASSENRGWATEAFFGQGTRLTVV.

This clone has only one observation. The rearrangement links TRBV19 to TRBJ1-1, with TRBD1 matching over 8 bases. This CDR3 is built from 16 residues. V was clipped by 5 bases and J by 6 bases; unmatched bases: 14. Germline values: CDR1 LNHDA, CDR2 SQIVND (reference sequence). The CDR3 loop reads CASSGDRGGSGAEAFF. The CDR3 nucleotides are TGTGCCAGTAGTGGTGACAGGGGAGGAAGCGGAGCTGAAGCTTTCTTT.

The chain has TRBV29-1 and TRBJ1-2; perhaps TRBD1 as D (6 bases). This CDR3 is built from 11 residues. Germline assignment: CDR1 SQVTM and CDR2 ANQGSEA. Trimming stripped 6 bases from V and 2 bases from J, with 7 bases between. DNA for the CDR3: TGCAGCGTGCAGGGGAACTATGGCTACACCTTC. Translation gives CSVQGNYGYTF. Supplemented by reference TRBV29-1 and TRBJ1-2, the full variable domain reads SAVISQKPSRDICQRGTSLTIQCQVDSQVTMMFWYRQQPGQSLTLIATANQGSEATYESGFVIDKFPISRPNLTFSTLTVSNMSPEDSSIYLCSVQGNYGYTFGSGTRLTVV.

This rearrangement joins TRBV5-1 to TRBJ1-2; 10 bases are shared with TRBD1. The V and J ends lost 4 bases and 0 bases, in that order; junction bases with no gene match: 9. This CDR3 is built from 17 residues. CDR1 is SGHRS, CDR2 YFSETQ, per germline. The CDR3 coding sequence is TGCGCCAGCAGCCCCGGACAGGGGGGGAAAGCTAACTATGGCTACACCTTC. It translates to CASSPGQGGKANYGYTF. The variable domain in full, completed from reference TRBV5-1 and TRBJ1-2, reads KAGVTQTPRYLIKTRGQQVTLSCSPISGHRSVSWYQQTPGQGLQFLFEYFSETQRNKGNFPGRFSGRQFSNSRSEMNVSTLELGDSALYLCASSPGQGGKANYGYTFGSGTRLTVV.

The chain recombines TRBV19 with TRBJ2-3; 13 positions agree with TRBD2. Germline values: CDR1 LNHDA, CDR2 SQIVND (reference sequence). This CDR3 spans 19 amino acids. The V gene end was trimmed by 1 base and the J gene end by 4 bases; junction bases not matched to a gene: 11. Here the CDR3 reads CASSIVRGTSGVRADTQYF. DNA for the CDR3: TGTGCCAGTAGTATAGTTCGGGGGACTAGCGGGGTGAGGGCAGATACGCAGTATTTT.

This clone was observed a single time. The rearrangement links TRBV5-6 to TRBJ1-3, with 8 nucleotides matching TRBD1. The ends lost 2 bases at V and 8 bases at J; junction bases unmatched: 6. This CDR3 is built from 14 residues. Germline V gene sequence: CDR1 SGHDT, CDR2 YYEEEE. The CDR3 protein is CASSLGQGYDTIYF. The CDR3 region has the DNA TGTGCCAGCAGCTTAGGACAGGGCTACGACACCATATATTTT. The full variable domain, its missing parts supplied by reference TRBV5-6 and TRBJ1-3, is DAGVTQSPTHLIKTRGQQVTLRCSPKSGHDTVSWYQQALGQGPQFIFQYYEEEERQRGNFPDRFSGHQFPNYSSELNVNALLLGDSALYLCASSLGQGYDTIYFGEGSWLTVV.

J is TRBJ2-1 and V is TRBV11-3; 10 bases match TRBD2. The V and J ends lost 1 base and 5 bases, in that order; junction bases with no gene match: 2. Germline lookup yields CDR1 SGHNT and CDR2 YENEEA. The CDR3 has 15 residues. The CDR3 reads CASSLGGTSDNEQFF. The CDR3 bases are TGTGCCAGCAGCTTAGGCGGGACTAGCGACAATGAGCAGTTCTTC.

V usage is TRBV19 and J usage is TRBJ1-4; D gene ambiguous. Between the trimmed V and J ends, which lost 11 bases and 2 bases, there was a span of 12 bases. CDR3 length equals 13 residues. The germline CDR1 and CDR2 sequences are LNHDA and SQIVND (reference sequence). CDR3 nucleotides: TGTGCCGGAGGCAGAGGGACTAATGAAAAACTGTTTTTT. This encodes CAGGRGTNEKLFF.

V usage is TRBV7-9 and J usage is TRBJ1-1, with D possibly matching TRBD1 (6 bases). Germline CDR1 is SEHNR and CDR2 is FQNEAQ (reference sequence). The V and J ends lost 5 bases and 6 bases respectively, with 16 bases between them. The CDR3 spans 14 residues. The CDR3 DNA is TGTGCCAGCAGCCCCAGGACAGCACCCTCTGAAGCTTTCTTT. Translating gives CASSPRTAPSEAFF.

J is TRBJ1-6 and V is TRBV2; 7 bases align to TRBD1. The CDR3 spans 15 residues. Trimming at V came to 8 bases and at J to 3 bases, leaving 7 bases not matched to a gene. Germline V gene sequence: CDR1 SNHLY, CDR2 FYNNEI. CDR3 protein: CASDNTGDYNSPLHF. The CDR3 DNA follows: TGTGCCAGCGACAATACAGGGGACTATAATTCACCCCTCCACTTT.

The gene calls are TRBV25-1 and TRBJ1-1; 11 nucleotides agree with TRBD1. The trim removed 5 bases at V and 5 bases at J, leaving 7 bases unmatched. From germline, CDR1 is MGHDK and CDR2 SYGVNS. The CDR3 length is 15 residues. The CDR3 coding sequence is TGTGCCAGCAGTTGGACAGGGGGCTATGGGACTGAAGCTTTCTTT. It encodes CASSWTGGYGTEAFF.

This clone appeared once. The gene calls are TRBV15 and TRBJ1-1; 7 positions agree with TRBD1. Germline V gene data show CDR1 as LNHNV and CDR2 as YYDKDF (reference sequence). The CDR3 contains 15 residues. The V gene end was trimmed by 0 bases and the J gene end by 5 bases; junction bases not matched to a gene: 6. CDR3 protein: CATSRDIPGGTEAFF. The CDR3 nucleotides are TGTGCCACCAGCAGAGATATACCAGGGGGGACTGAAGCTTTCTTT.

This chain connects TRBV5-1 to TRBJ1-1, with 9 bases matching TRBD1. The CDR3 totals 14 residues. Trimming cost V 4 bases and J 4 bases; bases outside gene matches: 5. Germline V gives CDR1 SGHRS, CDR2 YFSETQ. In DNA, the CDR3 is TGCGCCAGCAGCCTACAGGGGGCGACCACTGAAGCTTTCTTT. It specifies CASSLQGATTEAFF.

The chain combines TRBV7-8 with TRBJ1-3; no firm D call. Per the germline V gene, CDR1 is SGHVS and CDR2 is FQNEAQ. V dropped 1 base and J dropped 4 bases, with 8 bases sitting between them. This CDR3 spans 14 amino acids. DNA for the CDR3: TGTGCCAGCAGCTTAGGGGAGAGAGGAAACACCATATATTTT. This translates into CASSLGERGNTIYF.

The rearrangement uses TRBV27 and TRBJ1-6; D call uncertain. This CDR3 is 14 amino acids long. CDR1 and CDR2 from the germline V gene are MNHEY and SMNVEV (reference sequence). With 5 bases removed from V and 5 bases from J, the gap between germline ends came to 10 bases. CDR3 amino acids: CASSLTTDNSPLHF. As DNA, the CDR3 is TGTGCCAGCAGTCTAACAACAGATAATTCACCCCTCCACTTT.

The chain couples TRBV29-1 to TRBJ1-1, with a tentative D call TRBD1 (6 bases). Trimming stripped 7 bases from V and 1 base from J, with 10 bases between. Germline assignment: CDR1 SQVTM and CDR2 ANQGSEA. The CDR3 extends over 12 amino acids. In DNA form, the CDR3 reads TGCAGCGGAAACAGGGAGAACACTGAAGCTTTCTTT. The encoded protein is CSGNRENTEAFF.

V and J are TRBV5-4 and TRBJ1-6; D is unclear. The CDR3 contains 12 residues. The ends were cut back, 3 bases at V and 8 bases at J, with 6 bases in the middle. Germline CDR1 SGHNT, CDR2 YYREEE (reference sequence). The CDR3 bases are TGTGCCAGCAGCTCCTTTGATTCACCCCTCCACTTT. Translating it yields CASSSFDSPLHF.

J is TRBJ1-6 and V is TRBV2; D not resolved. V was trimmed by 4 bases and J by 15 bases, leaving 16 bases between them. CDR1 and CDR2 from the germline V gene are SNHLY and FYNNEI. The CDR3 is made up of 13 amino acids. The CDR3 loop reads CASSADTLSVLHF. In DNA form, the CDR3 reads TGTGCCAGCAGTGCCGACACCCTCTCGGTCCTCCACTTT.

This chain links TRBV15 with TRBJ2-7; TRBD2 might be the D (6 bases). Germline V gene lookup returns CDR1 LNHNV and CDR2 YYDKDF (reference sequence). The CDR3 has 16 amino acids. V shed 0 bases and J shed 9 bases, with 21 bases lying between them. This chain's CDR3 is CATSRDLLQRVNGQYF. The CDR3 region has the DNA TGTGCCACCAGCAGAGATCTACTACAGCGGGTCAACGGGCAGTACTTC. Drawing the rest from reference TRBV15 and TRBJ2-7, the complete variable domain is DAMVIQNPRYQVTQFGKPVTLSCSQTLNHNVMYWYQQKSSQAPKLLFHYYDKDFNNEADTPDNFQSRRPNTSFCFLDIRSPGLGDTAMYLCATSRDLLQRVNGQYFGPGTRLTVT.

The CDR3 bases are TGTGCCAGCAGCTTAGCCGGGACAGGGTTCTCCTACAATGAGCAGTTCTTC. The encoded protein is CASSLAGTGFSYNEQFF. This chain joins TRBV11-3 and TRBJ2-1; 9 bases agree with TRBD1. This CDR3 is built from 17 residues. V lost 1 base to trimming and J lost 0 bases; unmatched junction nucleotides: 4. Germline V gene sequence: CDR1 SGHNT, CDR2 YENEEA.

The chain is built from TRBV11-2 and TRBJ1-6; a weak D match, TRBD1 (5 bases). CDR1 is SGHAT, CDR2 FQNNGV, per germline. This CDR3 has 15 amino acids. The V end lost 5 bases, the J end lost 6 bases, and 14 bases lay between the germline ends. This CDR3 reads CASSLTGAGNSPLHF. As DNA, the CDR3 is TGTGCCAGCAGCCTTACAGGAGCGGGTAATTCACCCCTCCACTTT.

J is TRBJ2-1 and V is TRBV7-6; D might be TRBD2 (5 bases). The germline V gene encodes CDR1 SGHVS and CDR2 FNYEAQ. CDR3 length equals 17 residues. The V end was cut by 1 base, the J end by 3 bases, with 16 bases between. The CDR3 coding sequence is TGTGCCAGCAGCTTAGGGACTCCCAGCGATAGCTACAATGAGCAGTTCTTC. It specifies CASSLGTPSDSYNEQFF.

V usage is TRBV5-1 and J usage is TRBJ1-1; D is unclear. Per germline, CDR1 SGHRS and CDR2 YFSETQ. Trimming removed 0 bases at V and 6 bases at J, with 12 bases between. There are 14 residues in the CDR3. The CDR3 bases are TGCGCCAGCAGCTTGGGAGGGCAGGTGGCTGAAGCTTTCTTT. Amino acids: CASSLGGQVAEAFF.

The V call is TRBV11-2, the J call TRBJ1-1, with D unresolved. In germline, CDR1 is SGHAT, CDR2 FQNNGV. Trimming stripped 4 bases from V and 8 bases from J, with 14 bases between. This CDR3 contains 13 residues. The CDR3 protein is CASSWQTTSEAFF. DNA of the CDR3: TGTGCCAGCAGCTGGCAGACAACCAGCGAAGCTTTCTTT.

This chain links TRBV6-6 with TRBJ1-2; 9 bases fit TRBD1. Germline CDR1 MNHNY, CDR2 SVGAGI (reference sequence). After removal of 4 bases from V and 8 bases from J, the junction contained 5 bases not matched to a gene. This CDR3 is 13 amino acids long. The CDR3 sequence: CASSSETGGGYTF. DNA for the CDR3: TGTGCCAGCAGTTCCGAGACAGGGGGAGGCTACACCTTC.

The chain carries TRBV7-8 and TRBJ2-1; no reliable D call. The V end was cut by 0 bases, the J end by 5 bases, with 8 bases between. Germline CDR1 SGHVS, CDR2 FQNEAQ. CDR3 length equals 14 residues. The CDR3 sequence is CASSLAAQDNEQFF. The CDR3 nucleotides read TGTGCCAGCAGCTTAGCAGCCCAGGACAATGAGCAGTTCTTC.

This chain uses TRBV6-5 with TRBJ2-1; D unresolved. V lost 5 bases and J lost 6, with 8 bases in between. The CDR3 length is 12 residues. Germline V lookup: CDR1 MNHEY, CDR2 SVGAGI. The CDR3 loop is CASSPSGNEQFF. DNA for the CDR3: TGTGCCAGCAGTCCATCGGGCAATGAGCAGTTCTTC.

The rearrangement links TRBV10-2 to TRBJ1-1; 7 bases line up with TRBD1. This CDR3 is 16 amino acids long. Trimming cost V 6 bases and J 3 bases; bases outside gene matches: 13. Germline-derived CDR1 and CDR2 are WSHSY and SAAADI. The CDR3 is CASSEKTGFRDTEAFF. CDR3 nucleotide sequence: TGCGCCAGCAGCGAAAAGACAGGGTTTCGGGACACTGAAGCTTTCTTT.

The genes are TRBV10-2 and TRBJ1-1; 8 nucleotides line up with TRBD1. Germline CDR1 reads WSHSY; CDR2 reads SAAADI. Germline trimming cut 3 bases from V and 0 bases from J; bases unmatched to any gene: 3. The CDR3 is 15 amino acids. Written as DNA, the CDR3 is TGCGCCAGCAGTGAACAGGGGGGACTGAACACTGAAGCTTTCTTT. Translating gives CASSEQGGLNTEAFF.